The 21 T cell receptor beta chains reported below all come from one sample, sequenced in a study of blood T cell repertoires in COVID-19. TCRdb's copy holds only in-frame clones and misses some; the assay was immunoSEQ multiplex PCR. The sample contains 150,000 to 200,000 clones, around 87% of which appear only once. What was sequenced was peripheral blood. These receptors all come from a man between 18 and 29 years old with active or convalescent COVID-19.

This sequence joins TRBV27 and TRBJ2-3; TRBD2 might be the D (5 bases). Germline CDR1 MNHEY, CDR2 SMNVEV (reference sequence). Trimming cost V 8 bases and J 2 bases, with 17 bases left between them. The CDR3 has 15 amino acids. The chain's CDR3 is CASGVLDSPTDTQYF. Here the CDR3 DNA reads TGTGCCAGCGGGGTATTGGACTCCCCCACAGATACGCAGTATTTT.

The J gene is TRBJ1-1, the V gene TRBV4-1, with D tentatively TRBD1 (6 bases). Trimming left V 2 bases short and J 10 bases short, with 11 bases between. The CDR3 spans 12 residues. The V gene's germline CDR1 is MGHRA and CDR2 YSYEKL. Written as DNA, the CDR3 is TGCGCCAGCAGCCAACCCAGAGGGGGAGCTTTCTTT. It is translated as CASSQPRGGAFF.

This chain joins TRBV6-5 and TRBJ1-2; 7 nucleotides agree with TRBD1. Germline CDR1 and CDR2: MNHEY and SVGAGI. This CDR3 is built from 15 residues. V dropped 0 bases and J dropped 4; count of bases not matched to a gene: 5. Here the CDR3 DNA reads TGTGCCAGCAGTTACTCGAAGGGGGCAGGCTATGGCTACACCTTC. Translating gives CASSYSKGAGYGYTF.

The rearrangement uses TRBV11-2 and TRBJ2-5, with 7 bases identical to TRBD2. The CDR3 covers 15 residues. The germline V gene encodes CDR1 SGHAT and CDR2 FQNNGV. The V gene end was trimmed by 0 bases and the J gene end by 1 base; junction bases not matched to a gene: 2. CDR3 amino acids: CASSLDGTTQETQYF. The CDR3 nucleotides are TGTGCCAGCAGCTTAGACGGGACTACCCAAGAGACCCAGTACTTC.

The gene calls are TRBV9 and TRBJ1-1; possible D gene TRBD1, 6 bases. Germline CDR1 is SGDLS and CDR2 is YYNGEE. The CDR3 is 13 amino acids. The germline V and J ends were trimmed by 2 bases and 4 bases, with 9 bases remaining between them. The CDR3, as DNA: TGTGCCAGCAGCGTGAGAGGGGGCACTGAAGCTTTCTTT. It yields the protein CASSVRGGTEAFF.

This clone came up once. The V and J genes are TRBV28 and TRBJ1-1; the match to TRBD1 covers 8 bases. Germline values: CDR1 MDHEN, CDR2 SYDVKM. The V and J ends lost 6 bases and 7 bases, in that order; junction bases with no gene match: 10. This CDR3 comprises 14 residues. In DNA, the CDR3 is TGTGCCAGCAGATCCGGACAGGGTGTTGGTGAAGCTTTCTTT. Amino acid sequence: CASRSGQGVGEAFF.

Turning to this clone: Other nucleotide sequences in the sample specify the same CDR3. J is TRBJ2-1 and V is TRBV9; 11 nucleotides agree with TRBD2. V shed 3 bases, J shed 4 bases, and the junction held 3 bases outside the gene matches. The CDR3 spans 15 residues. Germline V gene data show CDR1 as SGDLS and CDR2 as YYNGEE. CDR3 DNA sequence: TGTGCCAGCAGCGCCACTAGCGGGGGTTACAATGAGCAGTTCTTC. It is translated as CASSATSGGYNEQFF.

V usage is TRBV24-1 and J usage is TRBJ2-5, with 9 bases that match TRBD2. The junction had 4 bases not matched to a gene; V was cut back by 3 bases and J by 3 bases. Germline V gene sequence: CDR1 KGHDR, CDR2 SFDVKD. The CDR3 runs 15 residues. CDR3 sequence: CATSDGAGGEETQYF. The CDR3 region has the DNA TGTGCCACCAGTGATGGAGCGGGAGGAGAAGAGACCCAGTACTTC.

The chain joins TRBV24-1 to TRBJ1-2; D is possibly TRBD1 (5 bases). The CDR3 consists of 16 residues. Germline V CDR1 and CDR2: KGHDR, SFDVKD. V gave up 2 bases and J gave up 6 bases, with 18 bases separating them. The chain's CDR3 is CATSDSTPRDFHGYTF. The CDR3 DNA is TGTGCCACCAGTGATTCCACACCCAGGGATTTCCATGGCTACACCTTC.

V usage is TRBV19 and J usage is TRBJ1-1; tentatively, D is TRBD1 (5 bases). The CDR3 is made up of 19 amino acids. Germline V gene sequence: CDR1 LNHDA, CDR2 SQIVND (reference sequence). V was shortened by 4 bases and J by 0 bases, with 24 bases between the two germline ends. The CDR3 DNA follows: TGTGCCAGTAGTACCCCCCCCCGACAGATCCCACGTATGAACACTGAAGCTTTCTTT. This sequence encodes CASSTPPRQIPRMNTEAFF.

V gene TRBV6-5 combines with J gene TRBJ2-1; D not resolved. CDR3 length equals 14 residues. Germline-derived CDR1 and CDR2 are MNHEY and SVGAGI. V was clipped by 0 bases and J by 5 bases, with 8 bases between them. The CDR3 DNA follows: TGTGCCAGCAGTTACTCTTTCCAGGACAATGAGCAGTTCTTC. Its protein product is CASSYSFQDNEQFF.

The V and J genes are TRBV7-3 and TRBJ2-3; TRBD2 agrees at 9 bases. The CDR3 contains 16 residues. Germline CDR1 is SGHTA and CDR2 is FQGTGA. Trimming cost V 2 bases and J 2 bases; bases outside gene matches: 5. CDR3 protein: CASSLGPGLATDTQYF. CDR3 DNA: TGTGCCAGCAGCTTAGGGCCGGGACTAGCCACAGATACGCAGTATTTT.

V is TRBV7-2 and J is TRBJ2-7; 10 bases match TRBD2. Germline CDR1 and CDR2: SGHTA and FQGNSA. J was trimmed by 4 bases and V by 4 bases; bases with no gene match: 7. The CDR3 extends over 15 amino acids. CDR3 DNA: TGTGCCAGCAGCTCCATAGCGGGAGGATCTTACGAGCAGTACTTC. This encodes CASSSIAGGSYEQYF. Based on the CDR3 plus reference TRBV7-2 and TRBJ2-7, the full variable domain is GAGVSQSPSNKVTEKGKDVELRCDPISGHTALYWYRQSLGQGLEFLIYFQGNSAPDKSGLPSDRFSAERTGGSVSTLTIQRTQQEDSAVYLCASSSIAGGSYEQYFGPGTRLTVT.

The chain is built from TRBV27 and TRBJ1-1; D is possibly TRBD1 (6 bases). The germline gives CDR1 MNHEY, CDR2 SMNVEV (reference sequence). This CDR3 contains 14 residues. Trimming cost V 8 bases and J 0 bases, with 13 bases left between them. CDR3 loop: CASGVGGLNTEAFF. Here the CDR3 DNA reads TGTGCCAGCGGGGTAGGGGGATTGAACACTGAAGCTTTCTTT.

This chain links TRBV7-8 with TRBJ2-3, with 7 bases identical to TRBD2. CDR3 length equals 15 residues. V lost 0 bases, J lost 2 bases, and 2 bases stayed unmatched. The germline gives CDR1 SGHVS, CDR2 FQNEAQ. CDR3 nucleotide sequence: TGTGCCAGCAGCTTAGCGGGGGGGACCACAGATACGCAGTATTTT. Residues: CASSLAGGTTDTQYF.

The chain has TRBV13 and TRBJ2-7; TRBD2 agrees at 9 bases. CDR1 and CDR2 from the germline V gene are PRHDT and FYEKMQ (reference sequence). The CDR3 is made up of 14 amino acids. After removal of 5 bases from V and 6 bases from J, the junction contained 8 bases not matched to a gene. The CDR3 coding sequence is TGTGCCAGCAGCCCGACTAGCGGAAATTCCGAGCAGTACTTC. It encodes CASSPTSGNSEQYF.

The sample holds one count of this clone. The gene calls are TRBV9 and TRBJ2-3; weak D call: TRBD1 (6 bases). The CDR3 contains 16 residues. Germline V lookup: CDR1 SGDLS, CDR2 YYNGEE. The V gene lost 5 bases and the J gene lost 0 bases, with 16 bases spanning the gap. CDR3 sequence: CASRPDRRTSTDTQYF. The CDR3 coding sequence is TGTGCCAGCAGACCAGACAGGCGAACTAGCACAGATACGCAGTATTTT. Full variable domain (remainder filled in from reference TRBV9 and TRBJ2-3): DSGVTQTPKHLITATGQRVTLRCSPRSGDLSVYWYQQSLDQGLQFLIQYYNGEERAKGNILERFSAQQFPDLHSELNLSSLELGDSALYFCASRPDRRTSTDTQYFGPGTRLTVL.

The rearrangement uses TRBV7-7 and TRBJ2-7; 9 bases are shared with TRBD2. Germline loops: CDR1 SSHAT, CDR2 FNYEAQ (reference sequence). This CDR3 spans 15 amino acids. The CDR3 loop reads CASSLLLAGHYEQYV. CDR3 bases: TGTGCTAGCAGCTTACTACTAGCGGGCCACTACGAGCAGTACGTC.

The CDR3 loop is CASSLFRQGVTLGYTF. Here the CDR3 DNA reads TGTGCCAGCAGCTTATTTAGACAGGGGGTAACGCTCGGCTACACCTTC. This chain uses TRBV7-2 with TRBJ1-2, with 9 bases identical to TRBD1. The V and J ends lost 2 bases and 8 bases, in that order; junction bases with no gene match: 12. Germline V gene data show CDR1 as SGHTA and CDR2 as FQGNSA. The CDR3 loop spans 16 amino acids.

The chain combines TRBV3-1 (or the pseudogene TRBV3-2) with TRBJ2-1; D remains unclear. CDR1 and CDR2 (germline): LGHDT, YNNKEL (reference sequence). Deletions cut 2 bases from V and 11 bases from J, with 13 bases between. This CDR3 comprises 13 residues. The DNA for the CDR3 is TGTGCCAGCAGCCAATCTCTATTTCGTAAGCAGTTCTTC. As protein: CASSQSLFRKQFF.

This chain links TRBV5-4 with TRBJ1-1; no clear D. CDR3 length: 11 residues. The V gene lost 3 bases and the J gene lost 3 bases, with 3 bases spanning the gap. The V gene's germline CDR1 is SGHNT and CDR2 YYREEE (reference sequence). The CDR3 region is CASSSYTEAFF. CDR3 in DNA: TGTGCCAGCAGCTCCTACACTGAAGCTTTCTTT.